A selection of T cell receptor beta chains follows, all from one sample in a study of cytomegalovirus exposure and HLA in healthy donors. Using immunoSEQ multiplex PCR, the repertoire was profiled, and TCRdb retains in-frame clones only, with some absent. The repertoire consists of 200,000 to 250,000 clones, with over 80% occurring once and the leading ten covering about 14%. The sequencing input was PBMCs. Receptors were obtained from a woman aged 30 to 39 in good health and CMV-seropositive. The CDR3 runs from the conserved cysteine through the conserved F or W. The order of the fields is D gene, clone size, J gene, V gene, CDR3 protein, CDR3 DNA. A D gene is named only where the DNA matches it firmly. A row's size may be missing; if present it is once, few, many or a size class.

D gene: TRBD1
clone size: NA
J gene: TRBJ1-2
V gene: TRBV7-9
CDR3 protein: CASSWGDSDYGYTF
CDR3 DNA: TGTGCCAGCAGTTGGGGGGACAGCGACTATGGCTACACCTTC

D gene: NA
clone size: NA
J gene: TRBJ1-2
V gene: TRBV5-1
CDR3 protein: CASSLGAANYGYTF
CDR3 DNA: TGCGCCAGCAGCTTGGGGGCAGCTAACTATGGCTACACCTTC

D gene: NA
clone size: NA
J gene: TRBJ2-5
V gene: TRBV27
CDR3 protein: CASRPLHRETQYF
CDR3 DNA: TGTGCCAGCCGACCCCTACATCGGGAGACCCAGTACTTC

D gene: TRBD1
clone size: NA
J gene: TRBJ1-2
V gene: TRBV27
CDR3 protein: CASRQGGGQNYGYTF
CDR3 DNA: TGTGCCAGCAGACAAGGGGGCGGACAGAACTATGGCTACACCTTC

D gene: NA
clone size: NA
J gene: TRBJ2-1
V gene: TRBV7-2
CDR3 protein: CASTIRGYEQFF
CDR3 DNA: TGTGCCAGCACCATTAGGGGGTATGAGCAGTTCTTC

D gene: NA
clone size: NA
J gene: TRBJ2-7
V gene: TRBV27
CDR3 protein: CASSSQGTYEQYF
CDR3 DNA: TGTGCCAGCAGTTCCCAGGGAACCTACGAGCAGTACTTC

D gene: TRBD2
clone size: NA
J gene: TRBJ2-1
V gene: TRBV11-3
CDR3 protein: CASSVSGRADEQFF
CDR3 DNA: TGTGCCAGCAGCGTTAGCGGGAGAGCCGATGAGCAGTTCTTC

D gene: TRBD2
clone size: NA
J gene: TRBJ2-2
V gene: TRBV19
CDR3 protein: CASSIRGLAGETGELFF
CDR3 DNA: TGTGCCAGTAGTATACGGGGACTAGCGGGAGAGACCGGGGAGCTGTTTTTT

D gene: TRBD2
clone size: NA
J gene: TRBJ2-1
V gene: TRBV27
CDR3 protein: CASSLFTSGVYNEQFF
CDR3 DNA: TGTGCCAGCAGTTTGTTTACTAGCGGGGTCTACAATGAGCAGTTCTTC

D gene: NA
clone size: few
J gene: TRBJ2-7
V gene: TRBV19
CDR3 protein: CASTLKGTTPYEQYF
CDR3 DNA: TGTGCCAGTACCCTTAAAGGGACAACACCCTACGAGCAGTACTTC

D gene: NA
clone size: NA
J gene: TRBJ1-1
V gene: TRBV11-3
CDR3 protein: CASSFRRLNTEAFF
CDR3 DNA: TGTGCCAGCAGCTTTCGACGGTTGAACACTGAAGCTTTCTTT